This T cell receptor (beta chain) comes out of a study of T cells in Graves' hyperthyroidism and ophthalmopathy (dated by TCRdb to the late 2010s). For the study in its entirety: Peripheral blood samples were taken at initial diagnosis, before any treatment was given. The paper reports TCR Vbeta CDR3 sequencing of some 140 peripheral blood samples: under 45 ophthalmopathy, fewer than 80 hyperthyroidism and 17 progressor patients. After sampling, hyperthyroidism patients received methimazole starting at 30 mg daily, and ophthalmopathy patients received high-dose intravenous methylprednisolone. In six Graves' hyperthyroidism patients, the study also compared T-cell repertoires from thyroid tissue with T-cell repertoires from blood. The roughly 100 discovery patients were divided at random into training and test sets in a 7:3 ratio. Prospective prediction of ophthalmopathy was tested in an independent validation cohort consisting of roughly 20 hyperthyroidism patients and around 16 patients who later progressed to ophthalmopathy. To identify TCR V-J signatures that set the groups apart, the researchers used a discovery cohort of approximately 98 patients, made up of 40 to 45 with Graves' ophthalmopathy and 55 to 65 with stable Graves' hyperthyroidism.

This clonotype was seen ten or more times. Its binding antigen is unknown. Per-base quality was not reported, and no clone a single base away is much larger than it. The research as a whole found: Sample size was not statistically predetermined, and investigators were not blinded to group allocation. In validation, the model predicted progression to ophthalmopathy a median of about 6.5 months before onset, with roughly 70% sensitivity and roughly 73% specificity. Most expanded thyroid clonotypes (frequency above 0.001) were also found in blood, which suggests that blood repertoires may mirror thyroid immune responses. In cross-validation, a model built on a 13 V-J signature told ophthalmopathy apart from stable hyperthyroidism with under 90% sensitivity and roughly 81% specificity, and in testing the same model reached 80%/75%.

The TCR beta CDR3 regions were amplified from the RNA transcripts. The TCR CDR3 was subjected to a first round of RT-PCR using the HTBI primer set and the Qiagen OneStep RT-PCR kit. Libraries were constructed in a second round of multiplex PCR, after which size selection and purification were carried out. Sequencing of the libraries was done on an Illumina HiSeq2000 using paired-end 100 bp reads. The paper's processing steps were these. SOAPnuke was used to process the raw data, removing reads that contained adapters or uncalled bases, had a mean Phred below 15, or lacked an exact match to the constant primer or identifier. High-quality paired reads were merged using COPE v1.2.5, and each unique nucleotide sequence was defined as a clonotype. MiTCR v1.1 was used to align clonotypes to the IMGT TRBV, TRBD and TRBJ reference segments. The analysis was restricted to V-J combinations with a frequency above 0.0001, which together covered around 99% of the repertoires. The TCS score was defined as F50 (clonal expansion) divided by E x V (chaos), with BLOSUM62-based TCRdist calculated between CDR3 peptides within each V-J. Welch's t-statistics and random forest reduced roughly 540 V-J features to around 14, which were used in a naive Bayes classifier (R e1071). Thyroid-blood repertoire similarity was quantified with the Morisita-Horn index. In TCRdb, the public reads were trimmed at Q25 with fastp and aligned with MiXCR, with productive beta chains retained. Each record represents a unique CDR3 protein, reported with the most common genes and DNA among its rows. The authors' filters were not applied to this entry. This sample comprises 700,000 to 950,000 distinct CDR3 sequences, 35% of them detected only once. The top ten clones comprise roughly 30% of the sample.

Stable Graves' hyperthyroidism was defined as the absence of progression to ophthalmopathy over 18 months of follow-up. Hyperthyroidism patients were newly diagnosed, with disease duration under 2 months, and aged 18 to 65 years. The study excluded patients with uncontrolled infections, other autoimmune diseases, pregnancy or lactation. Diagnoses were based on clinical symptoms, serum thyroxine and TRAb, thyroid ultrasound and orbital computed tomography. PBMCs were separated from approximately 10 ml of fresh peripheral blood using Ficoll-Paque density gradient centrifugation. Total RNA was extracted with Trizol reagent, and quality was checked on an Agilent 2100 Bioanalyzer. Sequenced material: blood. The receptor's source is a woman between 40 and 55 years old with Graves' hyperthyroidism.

Read as DNA, the sequence is TGTGCCAGCAGCCAGGGGTCAGCGGGGGGCTACGAGCAGTACTTC. Its protein product is CASSQGSAGGYEQYF. The rearrangement combines TRBV11-2 with TRBJ2-7, with 9 central nucleotides matching TRBD2. The CDR1 and CDR2 encoded by the germline V gene are SGHAT and FQNNGV. The CDR3 sequence holds 15 residues, the cysteine and phenylalanine included. Left in the record is the CDR3 DNA by itself, 45 bases read in frame from the first base. The germline V and J ends show losses of 5 bases and 3 bases respectively, and no gene match explains 8 bases of the junction. Reference TRBV11-2 and TRBJ2-7 proteins supply the regions before and after the CDR3; the full variable domain is: EAGVAQSPRYKIIEKRQSVAFWCNPISGHATLYWYQQILGQGPKLLIQFQNNGVVDDSQLPKDRFSAERLKGVDSTLKIQPAKLEDSAVYLCASSQGSAGGYEQYFGPGTRLTVT.